This TCR beta chain comes out of a study of blood T cell repertoires in COVID-19 (dated by TCRdb to the early 2020s). General notes on the study: Samples from collaborators originated in the United States, Italy and Spain and spanned both the acute and convalescent phases of COVID-19. The prospective study material was composed of cDNA or gDNA derived from T cells, B-cell-depleted T cells, or PBMCs. Deeply sampled blood TCRbeta repertoires from subjects exposed to, actively infected with, or recovered from COVID-19 were included in the dataset. A freely available public database, intended as a resource for researchers studying the immune response to SARS-CoV-2, is where the repertoires were released. The samples were drawn from two sources: the first 160 participants of the ongoing ImmuneRACE study, and 1,000 to 1,500 subjects contributed by 6 global collaborators. Nearly every sample came with metadata listing a de-identified subject ID, COVID-19 status, age in years and sex. Where available, HLA class I and class II types were obtained from metadata supplied by the sample provider rather than from assay-based typing.

Overall results and qualifications from the work: Clinical and demographic metadata were provided uncurated, with the amount varying by source and participant.

In regard to this clone: Its antigen target is currently unknown. The sample holds no much larger clone one base away, and base qualities are not on file.

The immunoSEQ Assay, a bias-controlled multiplex PCR, was used to amplify TCRbeta CDR3 regions from genomic DNA. The study's processing was this. The number of nucleated cells in each sample was estimated by amplification of reference gene primers within the assay. To quantify the absolute abundance of each unique TCRbeta CDR3 rearrangement, sequence reads were collapsed and filtered. For each sample, productive Simpson clonality was calculated as the square root of Simpson's diversity index over productive rearrangements. The table comes from immuneACCESS by way of TCRdb, which keeps in-frame sequences with V and J called. Part of the clones is missing from these tables; in studies checked, under half for an unresolved V gene and the rest for unknown reasons. The D gene and trimming were derived from the DNA, and the V and J assignments and clone size from that table. The sample table contains fewer than 350,000 clones; only one count was recorded for around 90% of them. Around 1% of the sample is taken by the ten largest.

In the prospective study, participants were roughly 18 to 100 years old, resided in 25 or so geographic areas of the United States, and were enrolled through a virtual design. To assign participants to cohorts, the prospective study relied on clinical history that participants themselves reported in a screening survey and a study questionnaire. Recovered participants in ImmuneRACE Cohort 3 were defined as having two consecutive negative NP/OP PCR tests, clearance from a healthcare professional, or resolution of symptoms. Each participant in the prospective study had whole blood, serum and a nasopharyngeal or oropharyngeal swab collected by mobile phlebotomists. Participants in the prospective study had the option to provide additional blood draws and questionnaires over a 2-month period. Blood samples from the prospective study were shipped frozen or at room temperature prior to DNA extraction.

V is trimmed back by 4 bases and J by 5 bases, and the junction contains 7 bases that no gene match accounts for. According to the germline V gene, CDR1 reads SGHRS and CDR2 reads YFSETQ. The CDR3 starts with the cysteine, ends with the phenylalanine, and has 15 residues. CDR3 DNA only is kept here, 45 bases in frame from base 1. The source of this sequence is a woman in her 30s who had recovered from COVID-19. The sequence is built from TRBV5-1 and TRBJ2-2, with TRBD1 matching 8 junction bases. Sequencing was performed on PBMCs or T cells enriched from blood (not recorded which). The sequenced DNA: TGCGCCAGCAGCCTGGACAGGGTAGGAACCGGGGAGCTGTTTTTT. Its product reads: CASSLDRVGTGELFF.